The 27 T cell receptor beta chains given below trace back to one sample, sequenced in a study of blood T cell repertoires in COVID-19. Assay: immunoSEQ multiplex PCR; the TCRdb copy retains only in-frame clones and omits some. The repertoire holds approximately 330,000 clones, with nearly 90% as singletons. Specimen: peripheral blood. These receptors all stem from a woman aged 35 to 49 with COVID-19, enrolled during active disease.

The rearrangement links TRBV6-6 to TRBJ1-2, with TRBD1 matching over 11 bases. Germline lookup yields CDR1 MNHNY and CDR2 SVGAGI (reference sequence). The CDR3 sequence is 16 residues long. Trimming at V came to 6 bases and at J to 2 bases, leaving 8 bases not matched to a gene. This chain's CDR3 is CASSLLGQGVNYGYTF. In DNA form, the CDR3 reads TGTGCCAGCAGCCTCCTGGGACAGGGGGTGAACTATGGCTACACCTTC.

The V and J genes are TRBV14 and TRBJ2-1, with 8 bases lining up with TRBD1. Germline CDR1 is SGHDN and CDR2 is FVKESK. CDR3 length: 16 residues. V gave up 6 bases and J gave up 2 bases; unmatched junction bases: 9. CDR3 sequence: CASRPAGTGPYNEQFF. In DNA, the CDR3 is TGTGCCAGCAGACCCGCCGGGACAGGACCCTACAATGAGCAGTTCTTC.

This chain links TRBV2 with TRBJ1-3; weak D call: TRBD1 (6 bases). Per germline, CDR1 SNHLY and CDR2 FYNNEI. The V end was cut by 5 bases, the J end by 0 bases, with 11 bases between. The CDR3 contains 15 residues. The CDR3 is CASSMQGTSGNTIYF. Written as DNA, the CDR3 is TGTGCCAGCAGTATGCAGGGGACCTCTGGAAACACCATATATTTT. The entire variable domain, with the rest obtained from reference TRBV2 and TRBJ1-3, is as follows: EPEVTQTPSHQVTQMGQEVILRCVPISNHLYFYWYRQILGQKVEFLVSFYNNEISEKSEIFDDQFSVERPDGSNFTLKIRSTKLEDSAMYFCASSMQGTSGNTIYFGEGSWLTVV.

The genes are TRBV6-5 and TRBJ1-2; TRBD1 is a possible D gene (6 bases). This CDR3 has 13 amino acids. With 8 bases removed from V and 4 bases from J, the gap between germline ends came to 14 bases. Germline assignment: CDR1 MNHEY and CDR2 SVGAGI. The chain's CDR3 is CASVVQGTYGYTF. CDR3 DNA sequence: TGTGCCAGCGTCGTACAGGGAACCTATGGCTACACCTTC.

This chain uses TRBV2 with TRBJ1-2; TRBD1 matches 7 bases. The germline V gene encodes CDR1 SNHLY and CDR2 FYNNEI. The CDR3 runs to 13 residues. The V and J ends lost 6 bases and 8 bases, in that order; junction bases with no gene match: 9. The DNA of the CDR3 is TGTGCCAGCAGGACTGAGGGGGCTGGAGGCTACACCTTC. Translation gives CASRTEGAGGYTF.

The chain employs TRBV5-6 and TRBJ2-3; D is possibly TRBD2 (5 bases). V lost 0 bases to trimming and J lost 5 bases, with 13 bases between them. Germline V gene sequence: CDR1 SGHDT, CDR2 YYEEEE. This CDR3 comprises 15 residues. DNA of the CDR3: TGTGCCAGCAGCTTGGCGACCTCCCGGGGAGATACGCAGTATTTT. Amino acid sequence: CASSLATSRGDTQYF.

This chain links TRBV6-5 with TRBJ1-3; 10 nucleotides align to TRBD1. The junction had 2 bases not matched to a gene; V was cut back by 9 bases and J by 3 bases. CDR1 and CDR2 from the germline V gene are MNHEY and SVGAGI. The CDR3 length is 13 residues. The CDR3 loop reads CARGDRGGNTIYF. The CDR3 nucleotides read TGTGCCAGAGGGGACAGGGGTGGAAACACCATATATTTT.

CDR3 DNA: TGTGCCACCAGCAGAGATTGGGACAGGTGGAGGGACACTGAAGCTTTCTTT. Translated: CATSRDWDRWRDTEAFF. The chain links TRBV15 to TRBJ1-1; TRBD1 matches 8 bases. The length of the CDR3 is 17 residues. With 0 bases clipped from V and 3 bases from J, the junction kept 9 bases outside the gene matches. The germline V gene has CDR1 LNHNV and CDR2 YYDKDF (reference sequence). The variable domain in full, completed from reference TRBV15 and TRBJ1-1, reads DAMVIQNPRYQVTQFGKPVTLSCSQTLNHNVMYWYQQKSSQAPKLLFHYYDKDFNNEADTPDNFQSRRPNTSFCFLDIRSPGLGDTAMYLCATSRDWDRWRDTEAFFGQGTRLTVV.

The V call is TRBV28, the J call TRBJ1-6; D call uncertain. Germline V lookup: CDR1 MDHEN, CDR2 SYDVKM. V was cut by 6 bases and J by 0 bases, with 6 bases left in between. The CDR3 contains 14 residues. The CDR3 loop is CASSLSSYNSPLHF. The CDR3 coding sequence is TGTGCCAGCAGCCTGAGCTCCTATAATTCACCCCTCCACTTT.

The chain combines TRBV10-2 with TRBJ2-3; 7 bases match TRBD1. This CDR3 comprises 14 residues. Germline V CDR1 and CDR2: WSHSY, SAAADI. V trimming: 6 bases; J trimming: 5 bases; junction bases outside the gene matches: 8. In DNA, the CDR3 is TGCGCCAGCAGCGCCTTGACAGGGTTAGATACGCAGTATTTT. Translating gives CASSALTGLDTQYF.

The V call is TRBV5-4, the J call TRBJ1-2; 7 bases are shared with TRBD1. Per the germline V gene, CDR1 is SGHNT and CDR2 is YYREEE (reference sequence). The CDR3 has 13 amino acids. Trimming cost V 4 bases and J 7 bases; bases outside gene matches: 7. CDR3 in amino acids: CASSMGQFSGYTF. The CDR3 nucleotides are TGTGCCAGCAGCATGGGACAGTTTTCTGGCTACACCTTC.

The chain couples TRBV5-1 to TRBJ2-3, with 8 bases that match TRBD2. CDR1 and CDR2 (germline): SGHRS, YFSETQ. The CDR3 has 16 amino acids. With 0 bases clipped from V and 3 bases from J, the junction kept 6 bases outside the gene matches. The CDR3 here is CASSLGNGRGTDTQYF. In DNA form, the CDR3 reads TGCGCCAGCAGCTTGGGAAACGGGAGGGGGACAGATACGCAGTATTTT.

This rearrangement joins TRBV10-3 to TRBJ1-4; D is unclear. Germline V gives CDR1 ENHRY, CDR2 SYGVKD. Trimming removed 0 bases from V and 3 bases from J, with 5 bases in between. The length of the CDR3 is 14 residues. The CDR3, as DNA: TGTGCCATCAGTGAGTCTACGGCTAATGAAAAACTGTTTTTT. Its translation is CAISESTANEKLFF.

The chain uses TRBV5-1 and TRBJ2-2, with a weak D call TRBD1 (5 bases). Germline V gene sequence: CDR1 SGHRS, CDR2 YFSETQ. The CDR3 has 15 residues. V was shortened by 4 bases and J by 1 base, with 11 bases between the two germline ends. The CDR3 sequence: CASSRTTQNTGELFF. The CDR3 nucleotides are TGCGCCAGCAGCAGGACAACTCAGAACACCGGGGAGCTGTTTTTT.

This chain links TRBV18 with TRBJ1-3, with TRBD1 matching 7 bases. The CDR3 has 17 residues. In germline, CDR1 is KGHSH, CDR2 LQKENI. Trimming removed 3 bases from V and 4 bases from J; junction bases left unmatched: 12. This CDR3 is CASSPRSRGSYGNTIYF. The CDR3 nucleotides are TGTGCCAGCTCACCGAGGTCCAGGGGGTCATACGGAAACACCATATATTTT.

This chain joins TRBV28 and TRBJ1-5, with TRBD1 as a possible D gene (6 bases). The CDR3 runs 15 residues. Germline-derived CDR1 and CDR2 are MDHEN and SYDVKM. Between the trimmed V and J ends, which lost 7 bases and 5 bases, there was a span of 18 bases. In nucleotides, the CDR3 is TGTGCCAGCATCCTCCAGGGGACCTTTGATCAGCCCCAGCATTTT. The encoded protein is CASILQGTFDQPQHF.

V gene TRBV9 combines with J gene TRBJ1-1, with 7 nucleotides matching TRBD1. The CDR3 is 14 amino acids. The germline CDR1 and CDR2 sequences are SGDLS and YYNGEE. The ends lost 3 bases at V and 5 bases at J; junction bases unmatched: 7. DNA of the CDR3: TGTGCCAGCAGCGGAGGGACAGCCACTACTGAAGCTTTCTTT. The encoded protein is CASSGGTATTEAFF.

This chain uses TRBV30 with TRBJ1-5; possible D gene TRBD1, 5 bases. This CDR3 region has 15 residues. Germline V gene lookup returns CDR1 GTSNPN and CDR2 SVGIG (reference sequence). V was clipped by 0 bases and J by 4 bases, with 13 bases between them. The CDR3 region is CAWSVGPKGNQPQHF. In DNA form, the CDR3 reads TGTGCCTGGAGTGTAGGCCCGAAGGGGAATCAGCCCCAGCATTTT.

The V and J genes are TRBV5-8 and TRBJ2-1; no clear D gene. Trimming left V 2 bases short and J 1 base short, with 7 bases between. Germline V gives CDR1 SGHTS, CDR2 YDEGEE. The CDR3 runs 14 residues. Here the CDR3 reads CASSFTESYNEQFF. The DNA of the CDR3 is TGTGCCAGCAGCTTCACAGAATCCTACAATGAGCAGTTCTTC.

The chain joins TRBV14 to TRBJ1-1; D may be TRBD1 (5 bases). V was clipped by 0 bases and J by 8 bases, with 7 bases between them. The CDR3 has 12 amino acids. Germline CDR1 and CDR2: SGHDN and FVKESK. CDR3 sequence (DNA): TGTGCCAGCAGCCAAGATCGGGGGGAAGCTTTCTTT. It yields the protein CASSQDRGEAFF.

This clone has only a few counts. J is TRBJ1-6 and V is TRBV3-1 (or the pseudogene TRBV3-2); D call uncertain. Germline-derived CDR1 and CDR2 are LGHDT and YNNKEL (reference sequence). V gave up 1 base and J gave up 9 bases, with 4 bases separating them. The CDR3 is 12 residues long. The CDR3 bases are TGTGCCAGCAGCCAAGTTAGTTCACCCCTCCACTTT. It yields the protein CASSQVSSPLHF.

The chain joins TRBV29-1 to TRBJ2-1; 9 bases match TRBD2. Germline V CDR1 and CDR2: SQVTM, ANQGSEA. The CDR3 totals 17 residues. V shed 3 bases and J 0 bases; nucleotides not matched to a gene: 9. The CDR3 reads CSVDIAGVRSSYNEQFF. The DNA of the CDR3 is TGCAGCGTTGATATAGCGGGAGTGAGGAGCTCCTACAATGAGCAGTTCTTC.

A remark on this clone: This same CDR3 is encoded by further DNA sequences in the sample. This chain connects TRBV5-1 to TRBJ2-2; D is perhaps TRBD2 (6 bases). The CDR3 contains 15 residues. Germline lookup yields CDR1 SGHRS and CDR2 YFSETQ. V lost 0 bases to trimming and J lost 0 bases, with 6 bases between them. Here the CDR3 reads CASSLAGANTGELFF. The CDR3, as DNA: TGCGCCAGCAGCTTGGCGGGGGCGAACACCGGGGAGCTGTTTTTT.

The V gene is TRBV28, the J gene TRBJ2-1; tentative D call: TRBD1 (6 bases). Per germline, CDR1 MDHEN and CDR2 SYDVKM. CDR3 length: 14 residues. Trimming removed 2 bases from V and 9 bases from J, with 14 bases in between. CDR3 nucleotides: TGTGCCAGCAGTTTACCCCCCGGGGACACTGAGCAGTTCTTC. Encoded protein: CASSLPPGDTEQFF.

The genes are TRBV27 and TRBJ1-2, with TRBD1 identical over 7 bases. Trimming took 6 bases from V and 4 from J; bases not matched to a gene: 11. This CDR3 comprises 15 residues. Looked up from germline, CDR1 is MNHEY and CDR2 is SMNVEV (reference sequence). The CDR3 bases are TGTGCCAGCAGCGGACCCCGGACAGGACCCTATGGCTACACCTTC. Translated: CASSGPRTGPYGYTF.

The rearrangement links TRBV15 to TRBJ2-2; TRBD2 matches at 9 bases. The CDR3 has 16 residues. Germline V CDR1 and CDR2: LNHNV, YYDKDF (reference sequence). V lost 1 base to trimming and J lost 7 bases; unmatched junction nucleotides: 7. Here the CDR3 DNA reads TGTGCCACCAGCAGAGTTAGCGGGAGAGGGGGCGGGGAGCTGTTTTTT. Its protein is CATSRVSGRGGGELFF.

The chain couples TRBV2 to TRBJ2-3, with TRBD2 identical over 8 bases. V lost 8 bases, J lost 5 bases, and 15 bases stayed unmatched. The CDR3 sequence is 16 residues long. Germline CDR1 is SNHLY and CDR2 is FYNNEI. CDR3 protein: CASETSGLGVGDTQYF. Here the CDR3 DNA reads TGTGCCAGCGAAACTTCGGGACTAGGAGTAGGAGATACGCAGTATTTT.